This T cell receptor beta chain was found in a study of CD8+CD57+ T cells in acquired aplastic anemia. The overall study: The average for DNA from sorted CD4+ and CD8+ cells was about 2.9 ug.

It was genomic DNA that served as the template for profiling TCR beta VDJ and CDR3. TCRdb reanalysed the reads using MiXCR and keeps one entry per CDR3 protein. The table records around 150,000 distinct CDR3 sequences, about 70% of them present only once. About this clonotype: Its cognate antigen is unknown.

Study-wide results and caveats: Patients and controls shared approximately 30 CD8+ CDR3 sequences, highly expressed in patients.

CD8+CD57+ cell expansion, shown by flow cytometry, had occurred in the patients selected for sequencing. The sample was sorted CD4+, CD8+, or CD8+CD57+ T cells (not recorded which) from PBMCs. The TCR comes from a human donor with aplastic anemia.

CDR3 sequence (DNA): TGTGCCAGCAGTGACCTAGAGTCAGAGACCCAGTACTTC. Its translation: CASSDLESETQYF. The genes are TRBV6-4 and TRBJ2-5; D is unresolved. This CDR3 region has 13 residues. Germline V gene data show CDR1 as MRHNA and CDR2 as SNTAGT. Trimming took 2 bases from V and 4 from J, leaving 8 bases between them.